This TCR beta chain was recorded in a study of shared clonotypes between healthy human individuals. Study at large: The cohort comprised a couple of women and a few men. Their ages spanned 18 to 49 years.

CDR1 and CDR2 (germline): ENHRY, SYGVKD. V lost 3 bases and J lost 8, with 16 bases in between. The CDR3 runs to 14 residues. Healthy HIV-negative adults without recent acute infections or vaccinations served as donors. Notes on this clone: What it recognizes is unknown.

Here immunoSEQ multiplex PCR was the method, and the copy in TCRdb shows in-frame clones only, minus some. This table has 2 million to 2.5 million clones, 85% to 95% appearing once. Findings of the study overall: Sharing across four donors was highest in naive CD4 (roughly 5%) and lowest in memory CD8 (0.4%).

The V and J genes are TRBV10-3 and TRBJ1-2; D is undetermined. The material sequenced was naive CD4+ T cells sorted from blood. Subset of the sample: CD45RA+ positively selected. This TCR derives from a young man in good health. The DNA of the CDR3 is TGTGCCATCAGTGAAGGTACCGGAGATAAGGGCTACACCTTC. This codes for CAISEGTGDKGYTF.